The 25 T cell receptor beta chains below come from one sample, sequenced in a study of a mutant IDH1 vaccine in newly diagnosed glioma. Time point noted: week 47, end of study. In every dose of vaccine, 300 ug of mutant IDH1 20-mer peptide was given alongside topical imiquimod. Only in-frame clones appear in the TCRdb table, and some are missing; sequencing was by immunoSEQ multiplex PCR. The sample has 31,000 or so clones; about four fifths are singletons. No antigen has been assigned to these receptors. This specimen consisted of PBMCs, obtained from a glioma patient whose treatment included an IDH1 peptide vaccine. All receptors derive from a man aged 25 to 40 with glioma.

This clone appeared once. The chain has TRBV7-9 and TRBJ2-7; 8 nucleotides align to TRBD1. There are 17 residues in the CDR3. Germline values: CDR1 SEHNR, CDR2 FQNEAQ (reference sequence). The V and J ends lost 2 bases and 0 bases, in that order; junction bases with no gene match: 9. The CDR3 DNA sequence: TGTGCCAGCAGCTTACCCAAGGACAGGGTAAGCTCCTACGAGCAGTACTTC. Its translation: CASSLPKDRVSSYEQYF.

The rearrangement links TRBV9 to TRBJ2-2; D call uncertain. Germline CDR1 and CDR2: SGDLS and YYNGEE. Deletions cut 0 bases from V and 3 bases from J, with 9 bases between. The CDR3 runs to 15 residues. DNA for the CDR3: TGTGCCAGCAGCGTAGAGGTTGGTTACACCGGGGAGCTGTTTTTT. This gives the protein CASSVEVGYTGELFF.

This sequence joins TRBV2 and TRBJ2-7, with D possibly matching TRBD1 (6 bases). Per the germline V gene, CDR1 is SNHLY and CDR2 is FYNNEI. This CDR3 region has 14 residues. Trimming cost V 7 bases and J 0 bases, with 13 bases left between them. CDR3 nucleotide sequence: TGTGCCAGCATGCGGAGGACAGACTCCTACGAGCAGTACTTC. This sequence encodes CASMRRTDSYEQYF.

CDR3 DNA: TGTGCCAGCGGGCGGACGAAGCGGGAAGGGCAGTTCTTC. Protein product: CASGRTKREGQFF. This chain joins TRBV2 and TRBJ2-1; 7 nucleotides match TRBD2. This CDR3 contains 13 residues. V lost 8 bases, J lost 12 bases, and 13 bases stayed unmatched. The germline V gene has CDR1 SNHLY and CDR2 FYNNEI. The complete variable domain, with remaining parts taken from reference TRBV2 and TRBJ2-1, reads EPEVTQTPSHQVTQMGQEVILRCVPISNHLYFYWYRQILGQKVEFLVSFYNNEISEKSEIFDDQFSVERPDGSNFTLKIRSTKLEDSAMYFCASGRTKREGQFFGPGTRLTVL.

The chain combines TRBV10-3 with TRBJ1-2; possible D gene TRBD1, 6 bases. Germline V gene data show CDR1 as ENHRY and CDR2 as SYGVKD. This CDR3 is 13 amino acids long. Trimming pared 3 bases from V and 7 bases from J, leaving 12 bases between. CDR3 nucleotides: TGTGCCATCAGTGATTACAGGGAGGGTGGCTACACCTTC. As protein: CAISDYREGGYTF.

The V gene is TRBV10-1, the J gene TRBJ2-6; D is possibly TRBD1 or TRBD2 (6 bases each). The V gene's germline CDR1 is WNHNN and CDR2 SYGVQD (reference sequence). Trimming cost V 3 bases and J 2 bases, with 8 bases left between them. The CDR3 is made up of 15 amino acids. The DNA of the CDR3 is TGCGCCAGCAGTGAAGGGGGGCCTGGGGCCAACGTCCTGACTTTC. Its protein product is CASSEGGPGANVLTF.

This chain connects TRBV2 to TRBJ2-3; 8 positions agree with TRBD2. V was clipped by 0 bases and J by 0 bases; unmatched bases: 8. Germline-derived CDR1 and CDR2 are SNHLY and FYNNEI. This CDR3 is built from 18 residues. CDR3 amino acids: CASSEADGGVPSTDTQYF. CDR3 in DNA: TGTGCCAGCAGTGAAGCGGACGGGGGGGTTCCTAGCACAGATACGCAGTATTTT.

This clone was observed a few times. The chain has TRBV7-3 and TRBJ1-4, with D unclear. The CDR3 loop spans 16 amino acids. CDR1 is SGHTA and CDR2 is FQGTGA in the germline V gene. Between the trimmed V and J ends, which lost 0 bases and 0 bases, there was a span of 8 bases. The chain's CDR3 is CASSLTGIATNEKLFF. The CDR3 nucleotides are TGTGCCAGCAGCTTAACAGGGATTGCAACTAATGAAAAACTGTTTTTT.

This chain connects TRBV18 to TRBJ1-5; possible D gene TRBD1, 6 bases. Looked up from germline, CDR1 is KGHSH and CDR2 is LQKENI. The V end lost 6 bases, the J end lost 0 bases, and 12 bases lay between the germline ends. The CDR3 has 15 residues. CDR3 in DNA: TGTGCCAGCTCGCTCGGACAGAATAGCAATCAGCCCCAGCATTTT. Encoded protein: CASSLGQNSNQPQHF.

This clone came up once. The chain is built from TRBV19 and TRBJ2-1, with 13 positions matching TRBD2. In germline, CDR1 is LNHDA, CDR2 SQIVND (reference sequence). The CDR3 has 17 residues. V lost 4 bases, J lost 5 bases, and 8 bases stayed unmatched. The CDR3 region is CASSKGLAGETNNEQFF. The CDR3 nucleotides read TGTGCCAGTAGTAAAGGACTAGCGGGAGAGACCAACAATGAGCAGTTCTTC. The full variable domain, rest sourced from reference TRBV19 and TRBJ2-1, is DGGITQSPKYLFRKEGQNVTLSCEQNLNHDAMYWYRQDPGQGLRLIYYSQIVNDFQKGDIAEGYSVSREKKESFPLTVTSAQKNPTAFYLCASSKGLAGETNNEQFFGPGTRLTVL.

This clone has a handful of counts. V is TRBV29-1 and J is TRBJ1-2, with 8 nucleotides matching TRBD1. Germline V gene data show CDR1 as SQVTM and CDR2 as ANQGSEA. The length of the CDR3 is 13 residues. Losses at the gene ends were 7 bases for V and 6 bases for J; bases not matched to a gene: 10. In nucleotides, the CDR3 is TGCAGCGCCCCCCAGGGGGCGCAAGATGGCTACACCTTC. Amino acid sequence: CSAPQGAQDGYTF.

The chain uses TRBV6-1 and TRBJ1-5; D unresolved. Germline loops: CDR1 MNHNS, CDR2 SASEGT. V was trimmed by 6 bases and J by 4 bases, leaving 16 bases between them. The CDR3 loop spans 15 amino acids. CDR3 in DNA: TGTGCCAGCAGCCCTCGGGGAGGCCGAAATCAGCCCCAGCATTTT. It translates to CASSPRGGRNQPQHF.

V and J are TRBV19 and TRBJ2-5, with a tentative D call TRBD2 (5 bases). The CDR3 is made up of 12 amino acids. The V and J ends lost 2 bases and 7 bases respectively, with 8 bases between them. Germline V gene data show CDR1 as LNHDA and CDR2 as SQIVND (reference sequence). CDR3 loop: CASSIPGGTQYF. The DNA for the CDR3 is TGTGCCAGTAGTATACCCGGAGGGACCCAGTACTTC.

This chain joins TRBV16 and TRBJ2-3; weak D call: TRBD2 (5 bases). Germline values: CDR1 KGHSY, CDR2 FQNENV. This CDR3 has 16 amino acids. V shed 0 bases and J shed 4 bases, with 14 bases lying between them. The CDR3 reads CASSQSITGMADTQYF. In DNA form, the CDR3 reads TGTGCCAGCAGCCAATCGATAACGGGAATGGCAGATACGCAGTATTTT. Combining the CDR3 with reference TRBV16 and TRBJ2-3 gives the whole variable domain GEEVAQTPKHLVRGEGQKAKLYCAPIKGHSYVFWYQQVLKNEFKFLISFQNENVFDETGMPKERFSAKCLPNSPCSLEIQATKLEDSAVYFCASSQSITGMADTQYFGPGTRLTVL.

The chain links TRBV19 to TRBJ1-1, with D possibly being TRBD1 (5 bases). The CDR3 covers 15 residues. Trimming shortened V by 1 base and J by 2 bases, and 11 bases separated the two germline ends. Germline values: CDR1 LNHDA, CDR2 SQIVND (reference sequence). DNA of the CDR3: TGTGCCAGTAGTATAGGGGACCCATACAACACTGAAGCTTTCTTT. This encodes CASSIGDPYNTEAFF.

The V call is TRBV2, the J call TRBJ2-7, with 12 bases matching TRBD2. V lost 6 bases, J lost 0 bases, and 3 bases stayed unmatched. The CDR3 length is 15 residues. Germline V lookup: CDR1 SNHLY, CDR2 FYNNEI. Here the CDR3 DNA reads TGTGCCAGCAGGATGGGACTAGCGGGCTCCTACGAGCAGTACTTC. Protein sequence: CASRMGLAGSYEQYF. The entire variable domain, with the rest obtained from reference TRBV2 and TRBJ2-7, is as follows: EPEVTQTPSHQVTQMGQEVILRCVPISNHLYFYWYRQILGQKVEFLVSFYNNEISEKSEIFDDQFSVERPDGSNFTLKIRSTKLEDSAMYFCASRMGLAGSYEQYFGPGTRLTVT.

This rearrangement joins TRBV5-1 to TRBJ2-5, with D unresolved. This CDR3 has 17 amino acids. V dropped 0 bases and J dropped 5 bases, with 20 bases sitting between them. Germline V gives CDR1 SGHRS, CDR2 YFSETQ. DNA of the CDR3: TGCGCCAGCAGCTTGGCCCTTGGGGTTCTCGAGGCGGAGACCCAGTACTTC. Protein product: CASSLALGVLEAETQYF.

J is TRBJ2-5 and V is TRBV20-1, with unresolved D. The length of the CDR3 is 11 residues. Germline loops: CDR1 DFQATT, CDR2 SNEGSKA (reference sequence). Trimming removed 3 bases at V and 1 base at J, with 3 bases between. CDR3 residues: CSASAQETQYF. The CDR3 DNA sequence: TGCAGTGCTAGCGCCCAAGAGACCCAGTACTTC.

The chain carries TRBV28 and TRBJ1-4, with 10 bases that match TRBD1. The V segment lost 7 bases and the J segment 10 bases; nucleotides outside the gene matches: 12. The CDR3 loop spans 15 amino acids. CDR1 and CDR2 (germline): MDHEN, SYDVKM. CDR3 sequence reads: CASNQGQGITRKLFF. DNA of the CDR3: TGTGCCAGCAACCAGGGACAGGGGATTACGAGAAAACTGTTTTTT.

The V call is TRBV28, the J call TRBJ2-7; TRBD2 is a possible D gene (5 bases). Trimming shortened V by 4 bases and J by 3 bases, and 10 bases separated the two germline ends. Germline CDR1 reads MDHEN; CDR2 reads SYDVKM. CDR3 size: 13 residues. CDR3 in amino acids: CASSYPGSYEQYF. CDR3 nucleotide sequence: TGTGCCAGCAGTTACCCGGGAAGCTACGAGCAGTACTTC. Based on the CDR3 plus reference TRBV28 and TRBJ2-7, the full variable domain is DVKVTQSSRYLVKRTGEKVFLECVQDMDHENMFWYRQDPGLGLRLIYFSYDVKMKEKGDIPEGYSVSREKKERFSLILESASTNQTSMYLCASSYPGSYEQYFGPGTRLTVT.

Remarks on this clone: The junction departs from germline at one end; a sequencing error may be responsible. The chain recombines TRBV6-4 with TRBJ1-1, with D possibly being TRBD1 (5 bases). CDR1 MRHNA and CDR2 SNTAGT come from the germline V gene. The CDR3 runs 12 residues. CDR3 DNA sequence: TGTGCCAGCAGTGACGGCGGGACTGAGGCTTTCTTT. This translates into CASSDGGTEAFF.

The rearrangement uses TRBV19 and TRBJ2-1; D ambiguous. Between the trimmed V and J ends, which lost 3 bases and 7 bases, there was a span of 13 bases. Germline CDR1 is LNHDA and CDR2 is SQIVND (reference sequence). This CDR3 is 14 amino acids long. CDR3 residues: CASSISSLENEQFF. CDR3 sequence (DNA): TGTGCCAGTAGTATCTCCTCCCTTGAGAATGAGCAGTTCTTC.

The chain employs TRBV29-1 and TRBJ2-7; 7 bases are a match to TRBD1. CDR3 length: 13 residues. Germline CDR1 SQVTM, CDR2 ANQGSEA. V lost 6 bases to trimming and J lost 1 base; unmatched junction nucleotides: 6. The CDR3 DNA follows: TGCAGCGTCGGTGGGACAGAATCCTACGAGCAGTACTTC. Its protein is CSVGGTESYEQYF.

The chain employs TRBV2 and TRBJ2-3; D gene uncertain. This CDR3 is built from 15 residues. Between the trimmed V and J ends, which lost 4 bases and 3 bases, there was a span of 14 bases. The germline gives CDR1 SNHLY, CDR2 FYNNEI. The DNA of the CDR3 is TGTGCCAGCAGTGTGTGGGCCGAGGTAACAGATACGCAGTATTTT. This translates into CASSVWAEVTDTQYF.

The rearrangement links TRBV5-1 to TRBJ1-2, with 8 nucleotides matching TRBD1. In germline, CDR1 is SGHRS, CDR2 YFSETQ. Trimming at V came to 7 bases and at J to 2 bases, leaving 7 bases not matched to a gene. The CDR3 sequence is 14 residues long. CDR3 region: CASRTSGGNYGYTF. Here the CDR3 DNA reads TGCGCCAGCCGCACTTCAGGGGGCAACTATGGCTACACCTTC.